Listed below are T cell receptor beta chains from one sample, sequenced in a study of T-cell memory formation after mild COVID-19. Using its own MiXCR run on the 5' RACE reads, TCRdb lists one record per CDR3 protein. This table has about 400,000 distinct CDR3 sequences, approximately 15% appearing once. Sequenced material: PBMCs or a T cell subset sorted from them (not recorded which). The source is a man between 18 and 35 years old who had mild COVID-19 (a few samples of this study predate the infection). Cell type and time point are not known. Each CDR3 is given without its conserved first and last residue. A row's size may be missing; if present it is once, few, many or a size class.

V,length,size,J,CDR3
TRBV12-3/TRBV12-4,13,-,TRBJ2-2,ASSLPLGNTGELF
TRBV30,10,-,TRBJ1-1,AWSQVNTEAF
TRBV28,13,-,TRBJ2-5,ASSGVDRDQETQY
TRBV4-1,13,-,TRBJ2-1,ASSQEPLIGNEQF
TRBV7-9,16,-,TRBJ2-3,ASSLGAGGPLLTDTQY
TRBV4-1,13,-,TRBJ1-4,ASSRLGGNNEKLF
TRBV14,14,few,TRBJ2-6,ASSPMRGAGANVLT
TRBV5-5,11,-,TRBJ2-7,ASSLLRTHEQY
TRBV27,11,few,TRBJ2-3,ASRQGATDTQY
TRBV29-1,10,few,TRBJ1-1,SAGTGWAEAF
TRBV27,13,-,TRBJ2-3,ASLYKRGYTDTQY
TRBV4-3,13,-,TRBJ2-5,ASSQDVRWGETQY
TRBV7-8,14,many,TRBJ2-1,ASSAWGGATLNEQF
TRBV7-8,16,-,TRBJ2-6,ASSSIGQDPAGANVLT
TRBV7-8,12,-,TRBJ1-2,ASSLARADYGYT
TRBV6-5,12,many,TRBJ2-7,ASSYVQVRDEQY
TRBV6-5,13,few,TRBJ1-4,ASSYRTQPGEKLF
TRBV4-1,16,-,TRBJ1-3,ASSQEPLDRGPGNTIY
TRBV4-3,13,-,TRBJ1-4,ASSQSTGGIEKLF
TRBV4-1,15,few,TRBJ2-2,ASSQVSMKPNTGELF
TRBV5-1,12,few,TRBJ2-1,ASSLASGESEQF
TRBV7-2,12,many,TRBJ2-7,ASSSGGPSYEQY
TRBV7-9,11,-,TRBJ2-3,ASSLEPENTQY
TRBV7-2,11,many,TRBJ1-5,ASSFSEGQPQH
TRBV5-1,12,-,TRBJ2-3,ASSLDGGGRTQY
TRBV11-1,9,many,TRBJ2-5,ASSTRETQY
TRBV7-9,15,few,TRBJ2-5,ASSTSPDSRPGETQY
TRBV7-6,16,-,TRBJ2-7,ASSLWTPGKLISYEQY
TRBV5-1,12,-,TRBJ2-5,ASSLRDPKETQY
TRBV6-2/TRBV6-3,11,few,TRBJ1-4,ASRGQGDVKLF
TRBV5-8,10,few,TRBJ2-1,ASSLDPGSPF
TRBV7-8,12,few,TRBJ1-1,ASTRTQGGTEAF
TRBV6-5,12,few,TRBJ1-1,ATVTGKVNTEAF
TRBV5-1,13,many,TRBJ2-1,ASSLMGPANNEQF
TRBV7-8,12,-,TRBJ1-3,ASSLWPTGNTIY
TRBV12-5,13,-,TRBJ2-5,ASGLVQGYQETQY
TRBV11-2,17,few,TRBJ2-3,ASSTRTSGGLPPADTQY
TRBV5-1,13,-,TRBJ1-5,ASSLSGQGLQPQH
TRBV7-9,14,-,TRBJ1-4,ASSPLGGATNEKLF
TRBV5-4,9,many,TRBJ1-1,ASSFLSEAF
TRBV7-2,11,-,TRBJ2-6,ASTPGSTNVMT
TRBV9,13,few,TRBJ2-1,ASSPQGGGPNEQF
TRBV20-1,11,-,TRBJ2-1,SASSGRLDEQF
TRBV20-1,10,-,TRBJ2-5,SARDGPQGKY
TRBV29-1,12,-,TRBJ2-5,SVRTSGVRKTQY
TRBV29-1,8,-,TRBJ1-5,SGSEGPQH
TRBV7-9,17,-,TRBJ2-1,ALHRITIAGRSSYNEQF
TRBV10-2,12,few,TRBJ2-1,ANPLRGYRNEQF
TRBV7-2,14,-,TRBJ2-3,ASSLARSSLGDTQY
TRBV5-1,17,-,TRBJ1-2,ASSPARDRKRRSPYGYT
TRBV7-2,14,-,TRBJ1-4,ASSLVGQGAQEKLF
TRBV27,14,-,TRBJ2-3,ASSSPAGHTGDTQY
TRBV5-1,11,-,TRBJ2-5,ASLGTDAETQY
TRBV12-3/TRBV12-4,11,few,TRBJ2-7,ASRVAGRYEQY
TRBV12-3/TRBV12-4,14,-,TRBJ1-6,ASSNTGAGVNSPLH
TRBV7-9,13,few,TRBJ1-2,ASSSRWGEAYGYT
TRBV7-2,11,few,TRBJ1-5,ASSPDIGQPQH
TRBV14,15,few,TRBJ1-1,ASSHRDRDRPNTEAF
TRBV6-2/TRBV6-3,10,-,TRBJ1-2,ASSPTDRSYT
TRBV5-1,12,-,TRBJ1-1,ASSGLRESTEAF